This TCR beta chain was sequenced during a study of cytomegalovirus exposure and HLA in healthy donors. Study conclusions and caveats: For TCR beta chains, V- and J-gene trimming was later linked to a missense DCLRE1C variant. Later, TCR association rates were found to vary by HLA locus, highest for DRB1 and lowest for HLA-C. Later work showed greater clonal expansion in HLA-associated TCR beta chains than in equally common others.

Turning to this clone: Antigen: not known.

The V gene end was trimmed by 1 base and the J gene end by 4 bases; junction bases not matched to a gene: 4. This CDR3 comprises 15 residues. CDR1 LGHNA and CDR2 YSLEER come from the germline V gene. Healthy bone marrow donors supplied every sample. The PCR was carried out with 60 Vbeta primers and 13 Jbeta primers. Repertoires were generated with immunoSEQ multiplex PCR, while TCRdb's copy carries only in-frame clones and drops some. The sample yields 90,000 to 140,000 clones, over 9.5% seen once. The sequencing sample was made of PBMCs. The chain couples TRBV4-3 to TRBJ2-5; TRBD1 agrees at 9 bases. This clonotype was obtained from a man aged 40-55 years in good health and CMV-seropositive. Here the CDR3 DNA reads TGCGCCAGCAGCCAAGTTGGGACAGGGATAGAGACCCAGTACTTC. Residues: CASSQVGTGIETQYF.